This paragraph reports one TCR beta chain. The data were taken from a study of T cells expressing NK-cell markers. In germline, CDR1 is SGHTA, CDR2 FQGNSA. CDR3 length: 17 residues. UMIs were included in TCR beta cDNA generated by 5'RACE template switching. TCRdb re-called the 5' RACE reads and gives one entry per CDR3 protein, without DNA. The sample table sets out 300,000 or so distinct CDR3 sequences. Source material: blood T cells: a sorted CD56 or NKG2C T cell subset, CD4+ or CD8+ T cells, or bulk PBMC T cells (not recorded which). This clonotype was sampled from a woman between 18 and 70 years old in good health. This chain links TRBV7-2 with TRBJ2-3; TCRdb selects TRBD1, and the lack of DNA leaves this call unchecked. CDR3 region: CASSLLALQGITDTQYF.